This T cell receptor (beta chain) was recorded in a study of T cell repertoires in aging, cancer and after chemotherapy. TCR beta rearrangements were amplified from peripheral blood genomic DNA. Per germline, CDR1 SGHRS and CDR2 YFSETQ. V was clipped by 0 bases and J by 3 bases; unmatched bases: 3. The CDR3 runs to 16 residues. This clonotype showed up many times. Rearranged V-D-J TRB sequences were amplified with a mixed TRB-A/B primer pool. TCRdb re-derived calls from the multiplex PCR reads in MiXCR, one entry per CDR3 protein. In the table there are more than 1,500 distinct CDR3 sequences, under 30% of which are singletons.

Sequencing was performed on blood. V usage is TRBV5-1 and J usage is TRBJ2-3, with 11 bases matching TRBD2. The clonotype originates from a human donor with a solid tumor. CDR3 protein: CASSLGLAGGTDTQYF. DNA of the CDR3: TGCGCCAGCAGCTTGGGGCTAGCGGGAGGAACAGATACGCAGTATTTT.